What follows are 13 T cell receptor beta chains derived from one specimen sequenced in a study of cytomegalovirus exposure and HLA in healthy donors. The PCR was carried out with 60 Vbeta primers and 13 Jbeta primers. TCRdb's copy holds only in-frame clones and misses some; the assay was immunoSEQ multiplex PCR. The sample yields about 180,000 clones, around three quarters seen once. The sequenced sample consisted of PBMCs. The receptors derive from a man in his forties in good health and CMV-seronegative.

The gene calls are TRBV18 and TRBJ1-2; 8 nucleotides align to TRBD1. The CDR3 extends over 15 amino acids. The junction had 3 bases not matched to a gene; V was cut back by 3 bases and J by 0 bases. CDR1 and CDR2 (germline): KGHSH, LQKENI. DNA of the CDR3: TGTGCCAGCTCACCTCGGACAGGGACTAACTATGGCTACACCTTC. This encodes CASSPRTGTNYGYTF.

This clone has just one count. The chain joins TRBV11-2 to TRBJ2-7, with 7 bases aligning to TRBD1. This CDR3 spans 15 amino acids. Trimming removed 3 bases from V and 0 bases from J; junction bases left unmatched: 5. Germline loops: CDR1 SGHAT, CDR2 FQNNGV. For the CDR3, the DNA is TGTGCCAGCAGCTTTGGGGCAGGGGGCTCCTACGAGCAGTACTTC. As protein: CASSFGAGGSYEQYF.

The chain combines TRBV15 with TRBJ1-6; the match to TRBD1 covers 8 bases. Germline CDR1 is LNHNV and CDR2 is YYDKDF (reference sequence). J lost 9 bases, V lost 5 bases, and 12 bases had no gene match. This CDR3 is 16 amino acids long. The CDR3 DNA is TGTGCCACCAGCGGCTACCGGACAGGGATTAGTTCACCCCTCCACTTT. Amino acid sequence: CATSGYRTGISSPLHF.

The rearrangement links TRBV7-8 to TRBJ1-1, with D perhaps matching TRBD1 (6 bases). Germline V gene lookup returns CDR1 SGHVS and CDR2 FQNEAQ. CDR3 size: 14 residues. Trimming cost V 5 bases and J 0 bases, with 10 bases left between them. The CDR3 DNA follows: TGTGCCAGCAGCCGGGGGGCGGTGAACACTGAAGCTTTCTTT. Its protein is CASSRGAVNTEAFF.

This chain joins TRBV4-3 and TRBJ2-7, with 9 positions matching TRBD2. CDR3 length: 16 amino acids. Germline assignment: CDR1 LGHNA and CDR2 YSLEER. The V and J ends lost 1 base and 6 bases, in that order; junction bases with no gene match: 10. The chain's CDR3 is CASSQAPGLAPGEQYF. CDR3 in DNA: TGCGCCAGCAGCCAAGCGCCGGGACTAGCACCTGGCGAGCAGTACTTC.

The V gene is TRBV4-1, the J gene TRBJ1-5, with 7 bases matching TRBD1. The junction had 2 bases not matched to a gene; V was cut back by 2 bases and J by 1 base. This CDR3 region has 15 residues. Germline CDR1 and CDR2: MGHRA and YSYEKL. The CDR3 loop is CASSQLGQSNQPQHF. As DNA, the CDR3 is TGCGCCAGCAGCCAATTGGGACAGAGCAATCAGCCCCAGCATTTT.

This clone was seen only once. This same CDR3 is encoded by further DNA sequences in the sample. The rearrangement links TRBV19 to TRBJ2-6; the match to TRBD1 covers 7 bases. V was pared by 4 bases and J by 0 bases, with 3 bases of the junction left unmatched. The germline gives CDR1 LNHDA, CDR2 SQIVND (reference sequence). This CDR3 spans 16 amino acids. CDR3 bases: TGTGCCAGTAGTACGGGACAGACCTCTGGGGCCAACGTCCTGACTTTC. Translating gives CASSTGQTSGANVLTF. The whole variable domain, remainder taken from reference TRBV19 and TRBJ2-6, is DGGITQSPKYLFRKEGQNVTLSCEQNLNHDAMYWYRQDPGQGLRLIYYSQIVNDFQKGDIAEGYSVSREKKESFPLTVTSAQKNPTAFYLCASSTGQTSGANVLTFGAGSRLTVL.

The chain joins TRBV6-6 to TRBJ1-6, with 9 positions matching TRBD1. Trimming removed 4 bases from V and 9 bases from J; junction bases left unmatched: 7. Per germline, CDR1 MNHNY and CDR2 SVGAGI (reference sequence). CDR3 length: 15 amino acids. CDR3 in DNA: TGTGCCAGCAGTTTCCGGGACAGGGTCGGTTCACCCCTCCACTTT. Its translation is CASSFRDRVGSPLHF.

V gene TRBV5-6 combines with J gene TRBJ2-7; D gene uncertain. Trimming removed 0 bases from V and 4 bases from J, with 5 bases in between. Germline V CDR1 and CDR2: SGHDT, YYEEEE. The CDR3 length is 12 residues. CDR3 coding DNA: TGTGCCAGCAGCTTGGGTCGTTACGAGCAGTACTTC. It specifies CASSLGRYEQYF.

This clone was seen only a few times. The chain joins TRBV5-1 to TRBJ2-2, with 8 bases fitting TRBD1. V trimming: 4 bases; J trimming: 3 bases; junction bases outside the gene matches: 8. CDR3 length equals 16 residues. Germline V gene data show CDR1 as SGHRS and CDR2 as YFSETQ. CDR3 residues: CASSRKTGEDTGELFF. In nucleotides, the CDR3 is TGCGCCAGCAGCCGCAAGACAGGGGAGGACACCGGGGAGCTGTTTTTT.

This clone was seen once. This chain joins TRBV4-3 and TRBJ2-2; D gene ambiguous. CDR3 size: 15 residues. In germline, CDR1 is LGHNA, CDR2 YSLEER. V was trimmed by 0 bases and J by 7 bases, leaving 12 bases between them. The CDR3: CASSQDITTLGELFF. CDR3 sequence (DNA): TGCGCCAGCAGCCAAGATATCACTACACTCGGGGAGCTGTTTTTT.

This chain connects TRBV7-2 to TRBJ2-5, with a weak D call TRBD1 (6 bases). Trimming removed 6 bases at V and 4 bases at J, with 18 bases between. This CDR3 is built from 15 residues. CDR1 and CDR2 from the germline V gene are SGHTA and FQGNSA. CDR3 in amino acids: CASRKSTGRGETQYF. CDR3 bases: TGTGCCAGCAGAAAATCGACAGGCCGGGGAGAGACCCAGTACTTC.

The chain couples TRBV4-1 to TRBJ2-7; TRBD1 matches 9 bases. The CDR3 extends over 14 amino acids. Germline CDR1 is MGHRA and CDR2 is YSYEKL. The V gene end was trimmed by 4 bases and the J gene end by 5 bases; junction bases not matched to a gene: 6. The CDR3 DNA reads TGCGCCAGCAGCCGTCCGGGACAGGGAAACGAGCAGTACTTC. Its protein product is CASSRPGQGNEQYF.